The 10 T cell receptor beta chains given below trace back to one sample, sequenced in a study of T cell responses to AZD1222 COVID-19 vaccine. This table comes from immunoSEQ multiplex PCR, and its TCRdb copy is limited to in-frame clones, with some not included. The table includes 130,000 or so clones, 80% to 90% detected once. The source was peripheral blood, collected 28 days after the second AZD1222 dose. Receptor source: an adult who received the AZD1222 COVID-19 vaccine.

The chain uses TRBV18 and TRBJ1-2; D call uncertain. Trimming stripped 6 bases from V and 0 bases from J, with 17 bases between. This CDR3 comprises 16 residues. Per the germline V gene, CDR1 is KGHSH and CDR2 is LQKENI. The DNA of the CDR3 is TGTGCCAGCTCCCCGCAGGCGGAGGGTTCTAACTATGGCTACACCTTC. Encoded protein: CASSPQAEGSNYGYTF.

In its sample, this clone was seen once. This sequence joins TRBV27 and TRBJ2-5; D is ambiguous. The CDR3 contains 14 residues. The V gene lost 5 bases and the J gene lost 0 bases, with 10 bases spanning the gap. The germline V gene encodes CDR1 MNHEY and CDR2 SMNVEV (reference sequence). In DNA, the CDR3 is TGTGCCAGCAGTCGAACCCGGGACCAAGAGACCCAGTACTTC. Amino acid sequence: CASSRTRDQETQYF.

The gene calls are TRBV6-5 and TRBJ2-3, with 8 positions matching TRBD2. With 0 bases clipped from V and 2 bases from J, the junction kept 4 bases outside the gene matches. Germline V gives CDR1 MNHEY, CDR2 SVGAGI. The CDR3 loop spans 16 amino acids. CDR3 sequence reads: CASSYSLAGHTDTQYF. The DNA of the CDR3 is TGTGCCAGCAGTTACTCGCTAGCGGGCCACACAGATACGCAGTATTTT.

DNA of the CDR3: TGTGCCAGCAGCCAAGGGCGCAATCAGCCCCAGCATTTT. Its translation: CASSQGRNQPQHF. The rearrangement uses TRBV3-1 (or the pseudogene TRBV3-2) and TRBJ1-5; D unclear. CDR3 size: 13 residues. In germline, CDR1 is LGHDT, CDR2 YNNKEL (reference sequence). Trimming shortened V by 1 base and J by 2 bases, and 3 bases separated the two germline ends.

The J gene is TRBJ2-5, the V gene TRBV7-9; 10 bases line up with TRBD2. CDR1 is SEHNR and CDR2 is FQNEAQ in the germline V gene (reference sequence). The CDR3 loop spans 17 amino acids. The V gene end was trimmed by 0 bases and the J gene end by 5 bases; junction bases not matched to a gene: 9. CDR3 in amino acids: CASSLALMGTSAETQYF. The CDR3 DNA follows: TGTGCCAGCAGCTTAGCGCTAATGGGGACTAGCGCCGAGACCCAGTACTTC.

The chain links TRBV30 to TRBJ1-1, with 9 bases fitting TRBD1. Germline loops: CDR1 GTSNPN, CDR2 SVGIG (reference sequence). The trim removed 4 bases at V and 3 bases at J, leaving 6 bases unmatched. This CDR3 contains 14 residues. CDR3 coding DNA: TGTGCCTGGAATGCCGGGACAGGGTACACTGAAGCTTTCTTT. This gives the protein CAWNAGTGYTEAFF.

This clone has just a few counts. The genes are TRBV19 and TRBJ1-1; D unresolved. The CDR3 has 11 amino acids. Trimming took off 8 bases at V and 1 base at J, with 5 bases between the two ends. Germline loops: CDR1 LNHDA, CDR2 SQIVND (reference sequence). CDR3 DNA: TGTGCCAGTGCGGGGAACACTGAAGCTTTCTTT. Translated: CASAGNTEAFF.

This clone was seen a single time. The gene calls are TRBV5-1 and TRBJ1-4; D might be TRBD1 (5 bases). Between the trimmed V and J ends, which lost 6 bases and 3 bases, there was a span of 15 bases. The CDR3 spans 15 residues. The germline CDR1 and CDR2 sequences are SGHRS and YFSETQ. The DNA of the CDR3 is TGCGCCAGCACCCTTCGAGGGGCGGCTAATGAAAAACTGTTTTTT. It is translated as CASTLRGAANEKLFF.

The rearrangement links TRBV12-5 to TRBJ1-6; D is uncertain. Trimming pared 0 bases from V and 7 bases from J, leaving 10 bases between. Germline V gives CDR1 LGHNT, CDR2 FRNRAP. This CDR3 has 15 amino acids. The CDR3 nucleotides are TGTGCTAGTGGTTTGGTCGGGCTAAGAAATTCACCCCTCCACTTT. Encoded protein: CASGLVGLRNSPLHF.

The chain recombines TRBV21-1 with TRBJ1-5; the table names TRBD1, a call not compared with the DNA. TRBV21-1 is classified as a pseudogene. This CDR3 is 16 amino acids long. This chain's CDR3 is CASRHKGQENDQPQHF. The DNA of the CDR3 is TGTGCCAGCAGACACAAGGGACAGGAGAACGATCAGCCCCAGCATTTT.